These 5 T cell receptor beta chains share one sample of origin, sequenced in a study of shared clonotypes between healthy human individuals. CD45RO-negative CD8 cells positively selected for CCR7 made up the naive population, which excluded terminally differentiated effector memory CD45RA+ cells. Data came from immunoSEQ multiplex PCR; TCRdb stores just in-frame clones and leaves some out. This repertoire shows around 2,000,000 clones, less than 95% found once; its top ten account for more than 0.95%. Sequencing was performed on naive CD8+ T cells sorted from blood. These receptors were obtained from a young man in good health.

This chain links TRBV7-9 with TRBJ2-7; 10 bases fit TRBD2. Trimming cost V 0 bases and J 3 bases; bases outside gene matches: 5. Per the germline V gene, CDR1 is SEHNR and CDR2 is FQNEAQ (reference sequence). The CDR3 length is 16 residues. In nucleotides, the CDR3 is TGTGCCAGCAGCTTAGCGCCGGCTAGCGGGAGCTACGAGCAGTACTTC. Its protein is CASSLAPASGSYEQYF.

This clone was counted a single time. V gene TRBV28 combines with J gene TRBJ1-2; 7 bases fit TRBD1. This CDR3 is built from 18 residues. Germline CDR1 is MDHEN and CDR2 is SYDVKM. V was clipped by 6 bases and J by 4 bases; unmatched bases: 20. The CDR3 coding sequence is TGTGCCAGCAGCACAACGATTCTAGAAACAGGGGTTAGCTATGGCTACACCTTC. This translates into CASSTTILETGVSYGYTF.

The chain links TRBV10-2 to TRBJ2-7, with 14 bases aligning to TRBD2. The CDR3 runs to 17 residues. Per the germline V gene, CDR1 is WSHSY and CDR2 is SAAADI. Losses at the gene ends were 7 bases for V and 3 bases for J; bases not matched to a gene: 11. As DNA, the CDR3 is TGCGCCAGCACTACCGGGACTAGCGGGGGCCCCAACTACGAGCAGTACTTC. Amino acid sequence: CASTTGTSGGPNYEQYF.

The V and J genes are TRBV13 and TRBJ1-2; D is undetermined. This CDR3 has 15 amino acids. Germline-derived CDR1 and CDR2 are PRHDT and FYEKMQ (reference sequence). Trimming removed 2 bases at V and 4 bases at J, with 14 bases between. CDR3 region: CASSLRSLAGYGYTF. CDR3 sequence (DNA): TGTGCCAGCAGCTTAAGGTCTCTGGCAGGCTATGGCTACACCTTC.

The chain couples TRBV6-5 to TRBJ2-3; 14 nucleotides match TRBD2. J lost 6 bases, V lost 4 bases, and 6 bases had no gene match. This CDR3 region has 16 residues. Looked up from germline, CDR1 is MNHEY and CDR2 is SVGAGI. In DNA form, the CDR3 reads TGTGCCAGCAGTTCCCCGGGACTAGCGGGAGATGATACGCAGTATTTT. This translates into CASSSPGLAGDDTQYF.